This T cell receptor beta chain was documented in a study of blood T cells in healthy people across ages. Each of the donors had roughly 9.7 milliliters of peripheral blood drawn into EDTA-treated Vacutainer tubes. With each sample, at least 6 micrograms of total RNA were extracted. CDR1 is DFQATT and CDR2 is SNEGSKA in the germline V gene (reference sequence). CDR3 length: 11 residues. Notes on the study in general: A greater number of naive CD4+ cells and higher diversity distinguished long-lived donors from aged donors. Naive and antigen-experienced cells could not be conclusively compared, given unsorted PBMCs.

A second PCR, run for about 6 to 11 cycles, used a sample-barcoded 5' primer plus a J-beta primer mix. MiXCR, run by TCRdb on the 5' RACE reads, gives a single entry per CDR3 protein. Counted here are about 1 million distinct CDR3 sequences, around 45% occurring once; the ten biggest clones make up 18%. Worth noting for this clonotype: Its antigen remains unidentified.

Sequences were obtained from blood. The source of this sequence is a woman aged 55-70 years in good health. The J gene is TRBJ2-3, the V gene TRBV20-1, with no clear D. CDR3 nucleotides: TGCGGTGTCAGTCTCACAGATACGCAGTATTTT. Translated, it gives CGVSLTDTQYF.